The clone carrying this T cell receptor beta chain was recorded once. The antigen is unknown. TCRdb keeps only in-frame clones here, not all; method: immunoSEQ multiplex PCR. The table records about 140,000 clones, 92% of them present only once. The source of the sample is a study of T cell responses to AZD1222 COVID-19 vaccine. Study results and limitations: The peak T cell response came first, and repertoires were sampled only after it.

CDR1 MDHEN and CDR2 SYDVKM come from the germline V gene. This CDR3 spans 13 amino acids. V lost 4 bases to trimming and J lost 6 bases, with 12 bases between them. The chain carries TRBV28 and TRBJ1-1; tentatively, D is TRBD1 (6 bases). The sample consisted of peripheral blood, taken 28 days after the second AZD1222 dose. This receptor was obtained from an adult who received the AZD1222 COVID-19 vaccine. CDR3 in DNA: TGTGCCAGCAGTTCCAATTACAGGGCTGAAGCTTTCTTT. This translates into CASSSNYRAEAFF.